This is a list of T cell receptor beta chains from one sample in a study of a mutant IDH1 vaccine in newly diagnosed glioma. Their antigens are not known. TCRdb's copy holds only in-frame clones and misses some; the assay was immunoSEQ multiplex PCR. The sample shows about 60,000 clones, 84% of them seen only once. The sequenced sample was PBMCs, obtained from a glioma patient whose treatment included an IDH1 peptide vaccine. The receptors derive from a woman aged 45-60 years with glioma. Each CDR3 is given with its conserved first and last residue. The D gene is left open where the match is weak. Only some rows state a clone size, as once, few, many or a class for expanded clones.

DNA	CDR3	V	size	D	J
TGTGCCAGCTCACCAGGGTTTGATGCCGACAATGAGCAGTTCTTC	CASSPGFDADNEQFF	TRBV18	NA	NA	TRBJ2-1
TGTGCCAGCTCACCCTCGGGCAGGGACACTGAAGCTTTCTTT	CASSPSGRDTEAFF	TRBV18	NA	NA	TRBJ1-1
TGTGCCAGCAGCGTAAACCCTAGCGGGGGATCACAGATAACAACGCAGTATTTT	CASSVNPSGGSQITTQYF	TRBV9	NA	TRBD2	TRBJ2-3
TGCAGCGGGGGACAGTCGAACACTGAAGCTTTCTTT	CSGGQSNTEAFF	TRBV29-1	few	TRBD1	TRBJ1-1
TGTGCCTGGAGTGTACGAGGGGGCCTCCTCGAGCAGTACTTC	CAWSVRGGLLEQYF	TRBV30	NA	TRBD1	TRBJ2-7
TGTGCCAGCAGTGACCGGGGAGCGAACACCGGGGAGCTGTTTTTT	CASSDRGANTGELFF	TRBV6-4	few	NA	TRBJ2-2
TGTGCCAGCAGCTTGTTAAATGAAAAACTGTTTTTT	CASSLLNEKLFF	TRBV7-9	few	NA	TRBJ1-4
TGTGCCAGCAGCCCTAGGGGGTCCCGGTACACCATATATTTT	CASSPRGSRYTIYF	TRBV28	NA	NA	TRBJ1-3
TGTGCCAGCAGATCCGAGGGGGACCTTAACACTGAAGCTTTCTTT	CASRSEGDLNTEAFF	TRBV6-4	NA	NA	TRBJ1-1
TGTGCCAGCAGCGAGGGGCGTGGGTCGAGAGCGGGGGTGCAAGAGACCCAGTACTTC	CASSEGRGSRAGVQETQYF	TRBV9	once	TRBD2	TRBJ2-5
TGCAGCGCCTTCTCTACAGGGGGCACTGAAGCTTTCTTT	CSAFSTGGTEAFF	TRBV29-1	NA	TRBD1	TRBJ1-1